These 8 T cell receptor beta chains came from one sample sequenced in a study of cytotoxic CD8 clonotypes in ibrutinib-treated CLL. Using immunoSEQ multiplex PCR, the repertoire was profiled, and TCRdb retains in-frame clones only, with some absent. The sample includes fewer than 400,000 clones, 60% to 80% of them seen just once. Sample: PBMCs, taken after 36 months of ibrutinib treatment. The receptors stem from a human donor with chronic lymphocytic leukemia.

The CDR3 loop reads CASSQERYYNEQFF. The CDR3 coding sequence is TGTGCCAGCAGCCAAGAGAGGTACTACAATGAGCAGTTCTTC. This chain connects TRBV14 to TRBJ2-1; D is undetermined. This CDR3 is 14 amino acids long. The ends were cut back, 0 bases at V and 3 bases at J, with 6 bases in the middle. Germline CDR1 reads SGHDN; CDR2 reads FVKESK.

The CDR3 bases are TGCGCCAGCAGCACCGGGCCGGGACGGTCCTACGAGCAGTACTTC. Translated: CASSTGPGRSYEQYF. The chain combines TRBV5-1 with TRBJ2-7, with D possibly being TRBD1 or TRBD2 (5 bases each). This CDR3 spans 15 amino acids. V lost 4 bases to trimming and J lost 1 base, with 15 bases between them. CDR1 is SGHRS and CDR2 is YFSETQ in the germline V gene.

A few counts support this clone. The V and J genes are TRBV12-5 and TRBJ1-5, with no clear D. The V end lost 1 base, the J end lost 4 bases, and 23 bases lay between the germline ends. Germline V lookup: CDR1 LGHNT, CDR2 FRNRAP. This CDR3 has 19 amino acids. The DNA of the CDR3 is TGTGCTAGTGGTTTGGACCTTGTCTATAGCGATTTGGGAAATCAGCCCCAGCATTTT. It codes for CASGLDLVYSDLGNQPQHF.

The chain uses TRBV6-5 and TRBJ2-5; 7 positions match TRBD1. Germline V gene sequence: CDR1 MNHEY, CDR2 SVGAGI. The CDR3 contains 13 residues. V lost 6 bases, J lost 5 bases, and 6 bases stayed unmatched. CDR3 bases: TGTGCCAGCAGCTTAGACAGGGTGGAGACCCAGTACTTC. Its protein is CASSLDRVETQYF.

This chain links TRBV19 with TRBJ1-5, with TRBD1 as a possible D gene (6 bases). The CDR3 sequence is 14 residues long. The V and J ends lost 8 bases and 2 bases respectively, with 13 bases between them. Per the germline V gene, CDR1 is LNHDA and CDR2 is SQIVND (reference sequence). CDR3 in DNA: TGTGCCAGTGCCAGGGGTGTCGGCAATCAGCCCCAGCATTTT. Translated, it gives CASARGVGNQPQHF.

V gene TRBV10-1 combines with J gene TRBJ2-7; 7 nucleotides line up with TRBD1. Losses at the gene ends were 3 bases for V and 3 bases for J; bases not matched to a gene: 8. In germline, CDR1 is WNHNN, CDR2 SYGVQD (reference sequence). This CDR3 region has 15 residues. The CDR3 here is CASSEGTVGYYEQYF. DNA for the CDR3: TGCGCCAGCAGTGAAGGGACAGTGGGCTACTACGAGCAGTACTTC.

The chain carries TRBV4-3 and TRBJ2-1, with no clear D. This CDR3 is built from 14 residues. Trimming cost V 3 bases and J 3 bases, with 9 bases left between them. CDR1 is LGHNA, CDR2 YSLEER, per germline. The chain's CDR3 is CASSQIQNYNEQFF. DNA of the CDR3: TGCGCCAGCAGCCAGATACAGAACTACAATGAGCAGTTCTTC.

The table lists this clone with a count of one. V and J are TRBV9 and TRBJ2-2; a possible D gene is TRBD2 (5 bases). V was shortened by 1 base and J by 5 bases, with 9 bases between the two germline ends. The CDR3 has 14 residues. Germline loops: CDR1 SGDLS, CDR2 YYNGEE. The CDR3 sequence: CASSVSPGTGELFF. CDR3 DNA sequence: TGTGCCAGCAGCGTATCCCCGGGGACCGGGGAGCTGTTTTTT.